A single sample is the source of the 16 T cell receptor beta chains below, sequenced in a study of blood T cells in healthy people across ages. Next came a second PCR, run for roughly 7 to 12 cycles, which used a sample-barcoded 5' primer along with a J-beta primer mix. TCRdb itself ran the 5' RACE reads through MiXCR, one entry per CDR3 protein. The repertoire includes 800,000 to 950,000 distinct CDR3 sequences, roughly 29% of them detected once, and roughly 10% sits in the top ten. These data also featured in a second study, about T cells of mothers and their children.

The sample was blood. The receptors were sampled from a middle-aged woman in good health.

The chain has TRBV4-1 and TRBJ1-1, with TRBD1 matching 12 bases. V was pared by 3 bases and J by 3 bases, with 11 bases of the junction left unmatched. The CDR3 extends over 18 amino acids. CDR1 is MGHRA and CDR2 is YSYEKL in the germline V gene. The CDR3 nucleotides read TGCGCCAGCAGCCATCTCCGGGACAGGGGGCAGGAGGACACTGAAGCTTTCTTT. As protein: CASSHLRDRGQEDTEAFF.

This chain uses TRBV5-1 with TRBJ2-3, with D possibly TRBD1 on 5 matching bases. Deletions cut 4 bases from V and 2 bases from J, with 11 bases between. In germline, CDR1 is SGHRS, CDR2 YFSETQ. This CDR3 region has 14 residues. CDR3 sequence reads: CASSQDTTTDTQYF. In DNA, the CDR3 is TGCGCCAGCAGCCAGGACACTACCACAGATACGCAGTATTTT.

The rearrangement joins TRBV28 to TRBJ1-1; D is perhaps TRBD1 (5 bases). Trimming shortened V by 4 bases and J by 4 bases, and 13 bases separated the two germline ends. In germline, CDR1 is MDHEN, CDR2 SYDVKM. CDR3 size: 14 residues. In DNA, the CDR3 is TGTGCCAGCAGTTCCCAAGGGGCAATCACTGAAGCTTTCTTT. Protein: CASSSQGAITEAFF.

CDR3 sequence: CASSLAGVGELFF. CDR3 coding DNA: TGCGCCAGCAGCTTGGCCGGGGTCGGAGAGCTGTTTTTT. The rearrangement joins TRBV5-1 to TRBJ2-2; tentative D call: TRBD2 (5 bases). Germline V gene lookup returns CDR1 SGHRS and CDR2 YFSETQ. V was clipped by 0 bases and J by 11 bases, with 11 bases between them. The CDR3 extends over 13 amino acids.

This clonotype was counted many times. The CDR3 sequence is CSGLDRANYGYTF. The CDR3 DNA sequence: TGCAGCGGTTTGGACAGAGCTAACTATGGCTACACCTTC. This chain uses TRBV29-1 with TRBJ1-2, with D perhaps TRBD1 (6 bases). V dropped 7 bases and J dropped 0 bases, with 12 bases sitting between them. CDR3 size: 13 residues. CDR1 and CDR2 from the germline V gene are SQVTM and ANQGSEA. Variable domain in full (rest from reference TRBV29-1 and TRBJ1-2): SAVISQKPSRDICQRGTSLTIQCQVDSQVTMMFWYRQQPGQSLTLIATANQGSEATYESGFVIDKFPISRPNLTFSTLTVSNMSPEDSSIYLCSGLDRANYGYTFGSGTRLTVV.

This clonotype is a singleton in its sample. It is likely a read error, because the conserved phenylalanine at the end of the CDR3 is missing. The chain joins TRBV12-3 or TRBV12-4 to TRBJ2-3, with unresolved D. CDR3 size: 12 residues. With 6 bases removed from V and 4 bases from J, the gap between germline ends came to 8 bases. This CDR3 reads CASRVTADTQYS. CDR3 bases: TGTGCCAGCAGGGTAACAGCAGATACGCAGTATTCT.

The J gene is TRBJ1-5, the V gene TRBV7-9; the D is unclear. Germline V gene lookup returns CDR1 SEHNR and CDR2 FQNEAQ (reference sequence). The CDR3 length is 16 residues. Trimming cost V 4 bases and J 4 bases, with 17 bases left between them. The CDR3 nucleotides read TGTGCCAGCAGCTCTTCCGACATGGAGCATAATCAGCCCCAGCATTTT. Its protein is CASSSSDMEHNQPQHF.

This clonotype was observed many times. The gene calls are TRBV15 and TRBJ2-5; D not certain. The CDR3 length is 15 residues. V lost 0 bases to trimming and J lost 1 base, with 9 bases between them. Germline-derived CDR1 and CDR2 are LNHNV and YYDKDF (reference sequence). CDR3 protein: CATSRDLTGQETQYF. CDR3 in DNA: TGTGCCACCAGCAGAGATTTAACTGGCCAAGAGACCCAGTACTTC.

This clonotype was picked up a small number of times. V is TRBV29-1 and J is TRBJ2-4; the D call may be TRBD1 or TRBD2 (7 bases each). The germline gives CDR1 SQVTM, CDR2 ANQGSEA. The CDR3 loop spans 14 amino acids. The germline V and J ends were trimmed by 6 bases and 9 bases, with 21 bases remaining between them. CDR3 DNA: TGCAGCGTGGAAAGGGACAGTCCGGGGGGCATTCAGTACTTC. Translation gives CSVERDSPGGIQYF.

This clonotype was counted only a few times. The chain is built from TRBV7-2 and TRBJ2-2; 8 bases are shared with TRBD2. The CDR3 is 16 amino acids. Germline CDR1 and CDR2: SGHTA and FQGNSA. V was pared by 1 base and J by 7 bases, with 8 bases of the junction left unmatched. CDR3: CASSLDWRGVNGELFF. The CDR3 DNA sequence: TGTGCCAGCAGCTTAGACTGGCGGGGGGTGAACGGGGAGCTGTTTTTT.

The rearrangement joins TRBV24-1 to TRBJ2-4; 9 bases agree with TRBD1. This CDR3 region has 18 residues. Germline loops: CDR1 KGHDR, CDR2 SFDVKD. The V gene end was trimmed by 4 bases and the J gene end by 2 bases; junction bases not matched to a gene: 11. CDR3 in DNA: TGTGCCACCAGTGAGGGTGAGGGGACAGGGAGTCCCAAAAACATTCAGTACTTC. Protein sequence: CATSEGEGTGSPKNIQYF.

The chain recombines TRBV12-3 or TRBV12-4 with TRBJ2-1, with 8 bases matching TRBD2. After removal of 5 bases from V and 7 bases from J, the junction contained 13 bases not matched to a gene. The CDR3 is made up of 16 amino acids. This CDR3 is CASSPGFERGRNEQFF. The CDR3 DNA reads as TGTGCCAGCAGTCCAGGGTTTGAGCGGGGGAGGAATGAGCAGTTCTTC.

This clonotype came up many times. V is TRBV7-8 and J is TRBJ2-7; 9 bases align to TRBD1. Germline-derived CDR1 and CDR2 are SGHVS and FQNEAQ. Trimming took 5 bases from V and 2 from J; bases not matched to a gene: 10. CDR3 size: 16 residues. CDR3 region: CASSASVGQGAYEQYF. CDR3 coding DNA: TGTGCCAGCAGCGCCTCAGTGGGACAGGGAGCCTACGAGCAGTACTTC.

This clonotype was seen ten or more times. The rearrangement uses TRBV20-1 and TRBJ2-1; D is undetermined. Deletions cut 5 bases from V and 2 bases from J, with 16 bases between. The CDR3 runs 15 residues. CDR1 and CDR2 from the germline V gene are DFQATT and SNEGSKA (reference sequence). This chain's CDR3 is CSAPDPGRPYNEQFF. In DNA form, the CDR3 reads TGCAGTGCTCCTGACCCAGGACGGCCCTACAATGAGCAGTTCTTC.

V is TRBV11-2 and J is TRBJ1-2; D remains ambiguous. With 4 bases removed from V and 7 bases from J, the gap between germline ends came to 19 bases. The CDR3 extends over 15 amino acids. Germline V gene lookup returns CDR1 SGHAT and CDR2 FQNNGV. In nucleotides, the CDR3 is TGTGCCAGCAGCTGGGTAGGTGGCGGGCCGACTGGCTACACCTTC. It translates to CASSWVGGGPTGYTF.

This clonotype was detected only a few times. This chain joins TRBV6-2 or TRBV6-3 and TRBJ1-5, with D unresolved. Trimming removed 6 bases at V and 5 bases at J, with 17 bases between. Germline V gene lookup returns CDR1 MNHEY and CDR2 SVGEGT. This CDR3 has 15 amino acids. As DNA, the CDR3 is TGTGCCAGCAGGGGAGAGAGGGCCTTGGATCAGCCCCAGCATTTT. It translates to CASRGERALDQPQHF.